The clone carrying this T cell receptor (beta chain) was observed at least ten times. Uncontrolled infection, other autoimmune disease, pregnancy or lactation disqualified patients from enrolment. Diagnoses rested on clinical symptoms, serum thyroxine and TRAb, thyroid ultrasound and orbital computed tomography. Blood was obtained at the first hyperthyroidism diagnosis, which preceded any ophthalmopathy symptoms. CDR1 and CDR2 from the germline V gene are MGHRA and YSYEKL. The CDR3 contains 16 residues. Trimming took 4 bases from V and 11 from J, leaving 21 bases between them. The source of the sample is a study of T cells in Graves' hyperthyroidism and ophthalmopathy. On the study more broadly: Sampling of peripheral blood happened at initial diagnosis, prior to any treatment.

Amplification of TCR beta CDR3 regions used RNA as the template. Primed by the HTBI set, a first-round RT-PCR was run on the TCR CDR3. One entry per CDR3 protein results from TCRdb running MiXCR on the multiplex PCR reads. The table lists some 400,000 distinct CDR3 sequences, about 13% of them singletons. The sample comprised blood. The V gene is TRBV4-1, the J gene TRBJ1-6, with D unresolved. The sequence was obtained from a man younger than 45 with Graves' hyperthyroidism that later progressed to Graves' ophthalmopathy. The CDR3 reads CASSRAPTPRLTPLHF. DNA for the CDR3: TGCGCCAGCAGCCGAGCGCCGACGCCGCGTTTGACACCCCTCCACTTT.